Listed here are 27 T cell receptor beta chains from one sample, sequenced in a study of blood T cell repertoires in COVID-19. Clones were read by immunoSEQ multiplex PCR, and TCRdb kept only the in-frame ones, dropping some. This table holds approximately 86,000 clones, 89% found once. The sample consisted of peripheral blood. These receptors all stem from a man aged 45-60 years with acute or convalescent COVID-19.

The count of this clone is one. CDR3 region: CASSLTFSVSNQPQHF. Written as DNA, the CDR3 is TGTGCCAGCAGCTTGACGTTTAGCGTTAGCAATCAGCCCCAGCATTTT. The chain employs TRBV5-5 and TRBJ1-5; D unresolved. CDR3 length: 16 residues. The germline V gene encodes CDR1 SGHKS and CDR2 YYEKEE (reference sequence). Trimming took off 1 base at V and 0 bases at J, with 11 bases between the two ends.

This chain connects TRBV12-3 or TRBV12-4 to TRBJ2-7; perhaps TRBD2 as D (6 bases). The CDR3 is 13 residues long. The germline V and J ends were trimmed by 3 bases and 3 bases, with 9 bases remaining between them. The CDR3 region has the DNA TGTGCCAGCAGTTTGGTAGCGGACTACGAGCAGTACTTC. Its translation: CASSLVADYEQYF.

This rearrangement joins TRBV4-2 to TRBJ2-3, with 10 bases lining up with TRBD2. The trim removed 0 bases at V and 7 bases at J, leaving 13 bases unmatched. Germline CDR1 is LGHNA and CDR2 is YNFKEQ. The CDR3 consists of 18 residues. CDR3 loop: CASSQEIRSGGARNTQYF. In nucleotides, the CDR3 is TGTGCCAGCAGCCAAGAGATTAGGAGCGGGGGGGCACGGAATACGCAGTATTTT.

J is TRBJ2-5 and V is TRBV18; 9 bases map to TRBD1. V trimming: 2 bases; J trimming: 2 bases; junction bases outside the gene matches: 6. CDR1 KGHSH and CDR2 LQKENI come from the germline V gene. There are 16 residues in the CDR3. The CDR3 is CASSPGTGNWQETQYF. DNA for the CDR3: TGTGCCAGCTCACCAGGGACAGGGAATTGGCAAGAGACCCAGTACTTC.

V and J are TRBV5-4 and TRBJ2-1, with TRBD2 identical over 10 bases. This CDR3 is built from 15 residues. Trimming took 4 bases from V and 8 from J; bases not matched to a gene: 9. The germline gives CDR1 SGHNT, CDR2 YYREEE (reference sequence). The CDR3, as DNA: TGTGCCAGCAGCGGAATAGCGGGGGGCCCGGATGAGCAGTTCTTC. This translates into CASSGIAGGPDEQFF.

This clone showed up just once. The CDR3 reads CASSARTGGAFF. The DNA for the CDR3 is TGTGCCAGCAGCGCCAGGACAGGGGGCGCGTTCTTC. The chain uses TRBV5-6 and TRBJ2-1, with 11 bases lining up with TRBD1. The CDR3 consists of 12 residues. Trimming cost V 4 bases and J 15 bases; bases outside gene matches: 6. The V gene's germline CDR1 is SGHDT and CDR2 YYEEEE.

This clone came up a few times. V and J are TRBV30 and TRBJ2-1; D is unresolved. V was pared by 2 bases and J by 7 bases, with 9 bases between. The V gene's germline CDR1 is GTSNPN and CDR2 SVGIG (reference sequence). The CDR3 covers 12 residues. CDR3 sequence: CAWSYARNEQFF. The CDR3 region has the DNA TGTGCCTGGAGTTACGCTCGGAATGAGCAGTTCTTC.

The chain carries TRBV11-2 and TRBJ1-6; a weak D match, TRBD1 (5 bases). Germline-derived CDR1 and CDR2 are SGHAT and FQNNGV. The length of the CDR3 is 15 residues. V was pared by 0 bases and J by 7 bases, with 10 bases between. The CDR3 coding sequence is TGTGCCAGCAGCTTAGAACAGGTCGGGAATTCACCCCTCCACTTT. Translation: CASSLEQVGNSPLHF.

This clone was seen just once. The CDR3 reads CASSIYQDTEAFF. The CDR3 DNA reads as TGTGCCAGTAGTATTTATCAGGACACTGAAGCTTTCTTT. V usage is TRBV19 and J usage is TRBJ1-1; D gene uncertain. The CDR3 totals 13 residues. V lost 3 bases and J 3 bases, leaving 8 bases between the germline ends. From germline, CDR1 is LNHDA and CDR2 SQIVND (reference sequence).

The chain recombines TRBV30 with TRBJ1-6, with D possibly being TRBD1 (5 bases). The V end lost 3 bases, the J end lost 7 bases, and 10 bases lay between the germline ends. The V gene's germline CDR1 is GTSNPN and CDR2 SVGIG (reference sequence). The CDR3 loop spans 13 amino acids. Written as DNA, the CDR3 is TGTGCCTGGAGGAGGGGAGGAAATTCACCCCTCCACTTT. Residues: CAWRRGGNSPLHF.

This chain uses TRBV5-6 with TRBJ1-1, with 8 bases that match TRBD1. The CDR3 consists of 12 residues. V was pared by 5 bases and J by 6 bases, with 3 bases of the junction left unmatched. CDR1 is SGHDT, CDR2 YYEEEE, per germline. CDR3: CASRAGGSEAFF. The CDR3 DNA reads TGTGCCAGCAGGGCAGGGGGCTCTGAAGCTTTCTTT.

This clone was recorded once. V and J are TRBV2 and TRBJ2-1; weak D call: TRBD2 (5 bases). Trimming left V 0 bases short and J 2 bases short, with 8 bases between. Germline V lookup: CDR1 SNHLY, CDR2 FYNNEI. The CDR3 extends over 15 amino acids. DNA for the CDR3: TGTGCCAGCAGTGAAGCTCCCGGGGCCTACAATGAGCAGTTCTTC. Translated, it gives CASSEAPGAYNEQFF.

The chain employs TRBV6-4 and TRBJ1-1; a possible D gene is TRBD1 (5 bases). The V gene lost 5 bases and the J gene lost 6 bases, with 13 bases spanning the gap. The CDR3 runs 13 residues. Looked up from germline, CDR1 is MRHNA and CDR2 is SNTAGT. CDR3 region: CASSFQGHSEAFF. As DNA, the CDR3 is TGTGCCAGCAGTTTCCAGGGTCACTCTGAAGCTTTCTTT.

This clone was picked up one time. V usage is TRBV5-1 and J usage is TRBJ1-2; D possibly corresponds to TRBD1 (5 bases). The CDR3 has 12 amino acids. CDR1 and CDR2 from the germline V gene are SGHRS and YFSETQ. V was trimmed by 4 bases and J by 6 bases, leaving 10 bases between them. The CDR3 sequence: CASSPTGDGYTF. The CDR3 nucleotides read TGCGCCAGCAGCCCGACGGGGGATGGCTACACCTTC.

V usage is TRBV2 and J usage is TRBJ2-1, with 7 bases fitting TRBD2. The germline gives CDR1 SNHLY, CDR2 FYNNEI. Unmatched junction bases numbered 5, after V lost 9 bases and J lost 3 bases. The CDR3 sequence is 13 residues long. CDR3 region: CASQTSYYNEQFF. In nucleotides, the CDR3 is TGTGCCAGTCAGACTAGCTACTACAATGAGCAGTTCTTC.

The chain links TRBV6-2 or TRBV6-3 to TRBJ1-5; TRBD1 matches 7 bases. V shed 5 bases and J 7 bases; nucleotides not matched to a gene: 5. Germline V gene sequence: CDR1 MNHEY, CDR2 SVGEGT. This CDR3 spans 13 amino acids. CDR3 sequence reads: CASSNDRDQPQHF. In DNA, the CDR3 is TGTGCCAGCAGTAACGACAGGGACCAGCCCCAGCATTTT.

The chain uses TRBV10-3 and TRBJ1-6; TRBD1 aligns across 7 bases. Germline loops: CDR1 ENHRY, CDR2 SYGVKD. Trimming cost V 8 bases and J 8 bases; bases outside gene matches: 12. This CDR3 has 15 residues. The CDR3 nucleotides read TGTGCCATCTCCCAATTCGGCAGGGGGGATTCACCCCTCCACTTT. As protein: CAISQFGRGDSPLHF.

V is TRBV5-5 and J is TRBJ1-2; D unresolved. The CDR3 sequence is 14 residues long. V lost 6 bases and J lost 3, with 15 bases in between. Per the germline V gene, CDR1 is SGHKS and CDR2 is YYEKEE (reference sequence). The CDR3 bases are TGTGCCAGCAACCTGGGAGGGAGGGACTATGGCTACACCTTC. Its protein product is CASNLGGRDYGYTF.

The CDR3 sequence is CASSPPGTSGNEQFF. As DNA, the CDR3 is TGTGCCAGCAGCCCTCCCGGGACTAGCGGGAATGAGCAGTTCTTC. The V call is TRBV7-2, the J call TRBJ2-1, with 12 nucleotides matching TRBD2. The ends lost 5 bases at V and 7 bases at J; junction bases unmatched: 6. There are 15 residues in the CDR3. Germline CDR1 SGHTA, CDR2 FQGNSA.

The V call is TRBV28, the J call TRBJ2-3, with D hard to call. V was clipped by 3 bases and J by 0 bases, with 16 bases between them. Looked up from germline, CDR1 is MDHEN and CDR2 is SYDVKM. The CDR3 is 17 amino acids. The CDR3 DNA is TGTGCCAGCAGTTTGCGGTCTCAAATCACTAGCACAGATACGCAGTATTTT. Its translation is CASSLRSQITSTDTQYF.

The rearrangement joins TRBV5-1 to TRBJ2-3; no reliable D call. Germline V gives CDR1 SGHRS, CDR2 YFSETQ. This CDR3 comprises 14 residues. The V gene lost 6 bases and the J gene lost 4 bases, with 15 bases spanning the gap. CDR3 sequence: CASTPNSIADTQYF. DNA for the CDR3: TGCGCCAGCACCCCGAATAGCATTGCAGATACGCAGTATTTT.

The V gene is TRBV6-5, the J gene TRBJ1-5; TRBD1 aligns across 9 bases. The CDR3 is 14 residues long. Trimming at V came to 6 bases and at J to 6 bases, leaving 6 bases not matched to a gene. CDR1 is MNHEY, CDR2 SVGAGI, per germline. The CDR3 DNA reads as TGTGCCAGCAGCCCGGACAGGGGACCTCAGCCCCAGCATTTT. This encodes CASSPDRGPQPQHF.

This clone was recorded only once. This chain connects TRBV2 to TRBJ1-4; unclear D gene. Trimming shortened V by 7 bases and J by 0 bases, and 6 bases separated the two germline ends. The length of the CDR3 is 13 residues. CDR1 SNHLY and CDR2 FYNNEI come from the germline V gene. The chain's CDR3 is CASMETTNEKLFF. The DNA of the CDR3 is TGTGCCAGCATGGAGACAACTAATGAAAAACTGTTTTTT.

This clone was seen once. The chain combines TRBV7-2 with TRBJ1-2, with D possibly being TRBD1 (6 bases). This CDR3 comprises 14 residues. Germline V gene lookup returns CDR1 SGHTA and CDR2 FQGNSA. Trimming stripped 4 bases from V and 4 bases from J, with 13 bases between. Written as DNA, the CDR3 is TGTGCCAGCAGCTCCGGCGGGGGCCCCTATGGCTACACCTTC. This encodes CASSSGGGPYGYTF.

The chain uses TRBV15 and TRBJ2-1; the match to TRBD2 covers 13 bases. After removal of 6 bases from V and 5 bases from J, the junction contained 1 base not matched to a gene. Germline CDR1 is LNHNV and CDR2 is YYDKDF (reference sequence). This CDR3 has 14 residues. CDR3 coding DNA: TGTGCCACCAGGACTAGCGGGGGGAACAATGAGCAGTTCTTC. Translating gives CATRTSGGNNEQFF.

The rearrangement joins TRBV3-1 (or the pseudogene TRBV3-2) to TRBJ1-1; 9 bases fit TRBD1. V shed 4 bases and J 5 bases; nucleotides not matched to a gene: 8. The length of the CDR3 is 15 residues. CDR1 LGHDT and CDR2 YNNKEL come from the germline V gene (reference sequence). The CDR3 reads CASSRDTGGDTEAFF. DNA of the CDR3: TGTGCCAGCAGCCGGGATACAGGGGGCGATACTGAAGCTTTCTTT.

The chain carries TRBV21-1 and TRBJ1-4; whether TRBD1, the table's D call, matches the DNA was not checked. TRBV21-1 is a pseudogene locus. The length of the CDR3 is 16 residues. CDR3 in amino acids: CASSKEGATGNEKLFF. The CDR3 coding sequence is TGTGCCAGCAGCAAAGAGGGGGCAACGGGGAATGAAAAACTGTTTTTT.